What follows is one T cell receptor beta chain and its context. Its antigen is not known. This entry comes from a study of blood T cells in healthy people across ages. Study summary: Template switching captured about one barcoded beta molecule per two T cells.

It was with a sample-barcoded 5' primer and a J-beta primer mix that a second PCR of about 6 to 12 cycles was run. Each TCR beta cDNA got a 12-nucleotide random molecular identifier. TCRdb re-called the 5' RACE reads through MiXCR, storing one row per CDR3 protein. Among about 800,000 distinct CDR3 sequences listed, around half were seen once. Study results and limitations: Fewer expanded clones and more diversity marked long-lived versus aged donors. Not knowing donor CMV status may have confounded expanded clonotype changes.

V was cut by 7 bases and J by 2 bases, with 15 bases left in between. Per germline, CDR1 SQVTM and CDR2 ANQGSEA. The CDR3 totals 13 residues. This clonotype was sampled from a man older than 75 in good health. The chain carries TRBV29-1 and TRBJ2-7, with a possible D match to TRBD2 (6 bases). The specimen sequenced was blood. CDR3 sequence (DNA): TGCAGCGCCCGGACTACTACCACCTACGAGCAGTACTTC. This translates into CSARTTTTYEQYF.